The rows below give T cell receptor beta chains drawn from one sample of a study of regulatory and conventional T cells in breast cancer. MiXCR, run by TCRdb on the PCR reads, gives a single entry per CDR3 protein. The data contain some 16,000 distinct CDR3 sequences, about 32% of them singletons. Sequencing was performed on conventional T cells from blood. These receptors all come from a female donor in good health. Each CDR3 is given with its conserved first and last residue. D genes are given only for firm matches. Clone size is stated in some rows and not others, as once, few, many or a class when expanded.

J gene: TRBJ1-5
V gene: TRBV7-2
D gene: .
CDR3 length: 14
clone size: few
CDR3 DNA: TGTGCCAGCAGCTTAACACCTTACAATCAGCCCCAGCATTTT
CDR3 protein: CASSLTPYNQPQHF

J gene: TRBJ2-7
V gene: TRBV4-2
D gene: .
CDR3 length: 14
clone size: many
CDR3 DNA: TGTGCCAGCAGCCAACCCACCACAGCCTACGAGCAGTACTTC
CDR3 protein: CASSQPTTAYEQYF

J gene: TRBJ2-1
V gene: TRBV7-9
D gene: TRBD2
CDR3 length: 15
clone size: .
CDR3 DNA: TGTGCCAGCAGCTTGACTAGCGGGGCGACCCATGAGCAGTTCTTC
CDR3 protein: CASSLTSGATHEQFF

J gene: TRBJ2-2
V gene: TRBV20-1
D gene: TRBD1
CDR3 length: 12
clone size: few
CDR3 DNA: TGCAGTGCTAGACAGGGGGCCGGGGAGCTGTTTTTT
CDR3 protein: CSARQGAGELFF

J gene: TRBJ2-5
V gene: TRBV29-1
D gene: TRBD2
CDR3 length: 14
clone size: few
CDR3 DNA: TGCAGCGTTGCACTAGCGGGGCTCCAAGAGACCCAGTACTTC
CDR3 protein: CSVALAGLQETQYF

J gene: TRBJ2-7
V gene: TRBV7-3
D gene: TRBD1
CDR3 length: 14
clone size: .
CDR3 DNA: TGTGCCAGCAGTCTCACAGGGGACCACTACGAGCAGTACTTC
CDR3 protein: CASSLTGDHYEQYF

J gene: TRBJ2-1
V gene: TRBV7-8
D gene: .
CDR3 length: 12
clone size: few
CDR3 DNA: TGTGCCAGCAGCTTAGTGTCGGGGGTCCAGTTCTTC
CDR3 protein: CASSLVSGVQFF

J gene: TRBJ1-4
V gene: TRBV3-1
D gene: .
CDR3 length: 15
clone size: .
CDR3 DNA: TGTGCCAGCAGCCAAACGCGGACTCATAATGAAAAACTGTTTTTT
CDR3 protein: CASSQTRTHNEKLFF

J gene: TRBJ2-7
V gene: TRBV7-2
D gene: .
CDR3 length: 14
clone size: .
CDR3 DNA: TGTGCCAGCAGCTTAGGGGGGGCCGGCTACGAGCAGTACTTC
CDR3 protein: CASSLGGAGYEQYF

J gene: TRBJ2-7
V gene: TRBV27
D gene: TRBD1
CDR3 length: 16
clone size: few
CDR3 DNA: TGTGCCAGCAGACGACAGGGGCCGGGACAGGGGTACGAGCAGTACTTC
CDR3 protein: CASRRQGPGQGYEQYF

J gene: TRBJ1-1
V gene: TRBV7-8
D gene: .
CDR3 length: 13
clone size: .
CDR3 DNA: TGTGCCAGCAGCTTAGGGACCGCCACTGAAGCTTTCTTT
CDR3 protein: CASSLGTATEAFF

J gene: TRBJ2-3
V gene: TRBV7-2
D gene: .
CDR3 length: 15
clone size: .
CDR3 DNA: TGTGCCAGCAGCTTAGTCGGGGCGAGAACAGATACGCAGTATTTT
CDR3 protein: CASSLVGARTDTQYF

J gene: TRBJ1-1
V gene: TRBV5-6
D gene: .
CDR3 length: 14
clone size: .
CDR3 DNA: TGTGCCAGCAGCTTGGGGGCGAGGGACACTGAAGCTTTCTTT
CDR3 protein: CASSLGARDTEAFF

J gene: TRBJ1-5
V gene: TRBV20-1
D gene: .
CDR3 length: 13
clone size: many
CDR3 DNA: TGCAGTGTCCCCAGAGGGGCCAATCAGCCCCAGCATTTT
CDR3 protein: CSVPRGANQPQHF

J gene: TRBJ1-5
V gene: TRBV12-3/TRBV12-4
D gene: .
CDR3 length: 15
clone size: few
CDR3 DNA: TGTGCCAGCAGCCCAGAGGGATATAGCAATCAGCCCCAGCATTTT
CDR3 protein: CASSPEGYSNQPQHF

J gene: TRBJ1-1
V gene: TRBV6-5
D gene: .
CDR3 length: 11
clone size: .
CDR3 DNA: TGTGCCAGCAGTTACGGGATTGAAGCTTTCTTT
CDR3 protein: CASSYGIEAFF

J gene: TRBJ1-1
V gene: TRBV28
D gene: TRBD1
CDR3 length: 14
clone size: .
CDR3 DNA: TGTGCCAGCAGTCCACAGGGGCCCAGGACTGAAGCTTTCTTT
CDR3 protein: CASSPQGPRTEAFF

J gene: TRBJ1-5
V gene: TRBV12-3/TRBV12-4
D gene: .
CDR3 length: 15
clone size: .
CDR3 DNA: TGTGCCAGCAGCCAACAGGGCCTTAACAATCAGCCCCAGCATTTT
CDR3 protein: CASSQQGLNNQPQHF

J gene: TRBJ1-4
V gene: TRBV28
D gene: .
CDR3 length: 16
clone size: .
CDR3 DNA: TGTGCCAGCAGTTTTCGTCACAGTGCAACTAATGAAAAACTGTTTTTT
CDR3 protein: CASSFRHSATNEKLFF

J gene: TRBJ1-5
V gene: TRBV30
D gene: .
CDR3 length: 15
clone size: few
CDR3 DNA: TGTGCCTGGAGTGGTCCAGGGGTGAGCAATCAGCCCCAGCATTTT
CDR3 protein: CAWSGPGVSNQPQHF

J gene: TRBJ1-2
V gene: TRBV20-1
D gene: TRBD1
CDR3 length: 16
clone size: .
CDR3 DNA: TGCAGTGCTAGAGCGGTTAGGGACAGAGCATTCTATGGCTGCACCTTC
CDR3 protein: CSARAVRDRAFYGCTF

J gene: TRBJ2-3
V gene: TRBV5-1
D gene: TRBD2
CDR3 length: 14
clone size: .
CDR3 DNA: TGCGCCAGCAGGTCCACTAGCGGGGCCGATACGCAGTATTTT
CDR3 protein: CASRSTSGADTQYF

J gene: TRBJ1-1
V gene: TRBV5-1
D gene: .
CDR3 length: 14
clone size: .
CDR3 DNA: TGCGCCAGCAGCTCCCAGGGTTTGAACACTGAAGCTTTCTTT
CDR3 protein: CASSSQGLNTEAFF

J gene: TRBJ2-1
V gene: TRBV4-1
D gene: TRBD1
CDR3 length: 16
clone size: .
CDR3 DNA: TGCGCCAGCAGCCAACCACGACAGGGGTGGGACAATGAGCAGTTCTTC
CDR3 protein: CASSQPRQGWDNEQFF

J gene: TRBJ1-5
V gene: TRBV4-1
D gene: TRBD1
CDR3 length: 16
clone size: few
CDR3 DNA: TGCGCCAGCAGCCAAGATCGGGGGACAGCTAGGCAGCCCCAGCATTTT
CDR3 protein: CASSQDRGTARQPQHF

J gene: TRBJ1-5
V gene: TRBV12-3/TRBV12-4
D gene: .
CDR3 length: 14
clone size: few
CDR3 DNA: TGTGCCAACAGTCGGGACAATAGCAATCAGCCCCAGCATTTT
CDR3 protein: CANSRDNSNQPQHF

J gene: TRBJ1-1
V gene: TRBV12-3/TRBV12-4
D gene: .
CDR3 length: 13
clone size: .
CDR3 DNA: TGTGCCAGCAGTTTTGAGGGAGGAACTGAAGCTTTCTTT
CDR3 protein: CASSFEGGTEAFF

J gene: TRBJ2-2
V gene: TRBV20-1
D gene: TRBD2
CDR3 length: 17
clone size: .
CDR3 DNA: TGCAGTGCTAGAAAGGCTAGCGGGAGTCTAATAACCGAGGAGCTGTTTTTT
CDR3 protein: CSARKASGSLITEELFF

J gene: TRBJ2-1
V gene: TRBV28
D gene: TRBD1
CDR3 length: 14
clone size: medium-sized
CDR3 DNA: TGTGCCAGCAGGCCAGGGGGATCAAACAATGAGCAGTTCTTC
CDR3 protein: CASRPGGSNNEQFF

J gene: TRBJ2-1
V gene: TRBV7-2
D gene: TRBD1
CDR3 length: 14
clone size: once
CDR3 DNA: TGTGCCAGCAGCCTACAGGGGCCCTACAATGAGCAGTTCTTC
CDR3 protein: CASSLQGPYNEQFF

J gene: TRBJ2-7
V gene: TRBV7-9
D gene: .
CDR3 length: 12
clone size: .
CDR3 DNA: TGTGCCAGCAGCAGGGACACCTACGAGCAGTACTTC
CDR3 protein: CASSRDTYEQYF

J gene: TRBJ2-5
V gene: TRBV3-1
D gene: .
CDR3 length: 14
clone size: few
CDR3 DNA: TGTGCCAGCAGTCTTACCGGGGATCAAGAGACCCAGTACTTC
CDR3 protein: CASSLTGDQETQYF

J gene: TRBJ2-7
V gene: TRBV6-5
D gene: .
CDR3 length: 11
clone size: once
CDR3 DNA: TGTGACAGTGGCAGGGCCTACGATCAGTACTTC
CDR3 protein: CDSGRAYDQYF

J gene: TRBJ2-3
V gene: TRBV20-1
D gene: TRBD2
CDR3 length: 17
clone size: medium-sized
CDR3 DNA: TGCAGTGCTAATGGACGGCTAGCGGGGGGCGGCACAGATACGCAGTATTTT
CDR3 protein: CSANGRLAGGGTDTQYF

J gene: TRBJ2-1
V gene: TRBV12-3/TRBV12-4
D gene: TRBD2
CDR3 length: 15
clone size: .
CDR3 DNA: TGTGCCAGCAGTCATCCGGGTGGCGGGAGTAATGAGCAGTTCTTC
CDR3 protein: CASSHPGGGSNEQFF

J gene: TRBJ1-6
V gene: TRBV23-1
D gene: .
CDR3 length: 15
clone size: few
CDR3 DNA: TGCGCCAGCAGTCAATCACATCCACAGGGAGGTCCCCTCCACTTT
CDR3 protein: CASSQSHPQGGPLHF

J gene: TRBJ2-3
V gene: TRBV2
D gene: .
CDR3 length: 16
clone size: .
CDR3 DNA: TGTGCCAGCAGTCCTCTTCGGACAGCTAGCACAGATACGCAGTATTTT
CDR3 protein: CASSPLRTASTDTQYF

J gene: TRBJ2-7
V gene: TRBV20-1
D gene: TRBD2
CDR3 length: 15
clone size: few
CDR3 DNA: TGCAGTGCTAGTGGGGCTAGCGGGGCCCCCTACGAGCAGTACTTC
CDR3 protein: CSASGASGAPYEQYF

J gene: TRBJ1-1
V gene: TRBV6-2/TRBV6-3
D gene: TRBD1
CDR3 length: 15
clone size: .
CDR3 DNA: TGTGCCAGCAGTCCAACAGGGGTTTTGAACACTGAAGCTTTCTTT
CDR3 protein: CASSPTGVLNTEAFF

J gene: TRBJ2-5
V gene: TRBV6-6
D gene: TRBD1
CDR3 length: 15
clone size: .
CDR3 DNA: TGTGCCAGCAGCAGGGGGCAGGGGTTAGGGGAGACCCAGTACTTC
CDR3 protein: CASSRGQGLGETQYF

J gene: TRBJ2-3
V gene: TRBV18
D gene: .
CDR3 length: 15
clone size: few
CDR3 DNA: TGTGCCAGCTCACCACGGGGGGTCGTGACAGATACGCAGTATTTT
CDR3 protein: CASSPRGVVTDTQYF

J gene: TRBJ1-5
V gene: TRBV12-3/TRBV12-4
D gene: .
CDR3 length: 14
clone size: medium-sized
CDR3 DNA: TGTGCCAGCAGTGAGGACAGCTCTTATCAGCCCCAGCATTTT
CDR3 protein: CASSEDSSYQPQHF

J gene: TRBJ2-1
V gene: TRBV5-1
D gene: .
CDR3 length: 15
clone size: .
CDR3 DNA: TGCGCCAGCAGCTTGGATGGGCGGCAATTCAATGAGCAGTTCTTC
CDR3 protein: CASSLDGRQFNEQFF

J gene: TRBJ2-7
V gene: TRBV5-1
D gene: .
CDR3 length: 13
clone size: .
CDR3 DNA: TGCGCCAGCAGCTGGAACAGCGACTACGAGCGGTACTTC
CDR3 protein: CASSWNSDYERYF

J gene: TRBJ2-2
V gene: TRBV20-1
D gene: .
CDR3 length: 14
clone size: .
CDR3 DNA: TGCAGTGCTACAAGTGTGGGGAACACCGGGGAGCTGTTTTTT
CDR3 protein: CSATSVGNTGELFF

J gene: TRBJ2-7
V gene: TRBV6-1
D gene: TRBD1
CDR3 length: 14
clone size: few
CDR3 DNA: TGTGCCAGCAGTGAAGTCGACAGGGCCTACGAGCAGTACTTC
CDR3 protein: CASSEVDRAYEQYF

J gene: TRBJ2-5
V gene: TRBV3-1
D gene: TRBD2
CDR3 length: 15
clone size: .
CDR3 DNA: TGTGCCAGCAGCCAAGTCCGGGGGGGCGGAGAGACCCAGTACTTC
CDR3 protein: CASSQVRGGGETQYF

J gene: TRBJ1-3
V gene: TRBV29-1
D gene: .
CDR3 length: 14
clone size: .
CDR3 DNA: TGCAGCGTGGAGATCAGAAACTCTGGAAACACCATATATTTT
CDR3 protein: CSVEIRNSGNTIYF

J gene: TRBJ2-6
V gene: TRBV6-5
D gene: .
CDR3 length: 15
clone size: few
CDR3 DNA: TGTGCCAGCAGAACGTACAGTACCGGGGCCAACGTCCTGACTTTC
CDR3 protein: CASRTYSTGANVLTF

J gene: TRBJ2-1
V gene: TRBV24-1
D gene: .
CDR3 length: 17
clone size: many
CDR3 DNA: TGTGCCACCAGTGATTCAGGAACAGGGAAGTCCTACAATGAGCAGTTCTTC
CDR3 protein: CATSDSGTGKSYNEQFF

J gene: TRBJ2-2
V gene: TRBV20-1
D gene: .
CDR3 length: 12
clone size: few
CDR3 DNA: TGCAGTGCCAGACACGGTTTCGGGGAGCTGTTTTTT
CDR3 protein: CSARHGFGELFF

J gene: TRBJ1-1
V gene: TRBV6-5
D gene: .
CDR3 length: 15
clone size: .
CDR3 DNA: TGTGCCAGCAGTAATGGACGTTGGTTTAACACTGAAGCTTTCTTT
CDR3 protein: CASSNGRWFNTEAFF

J gene: TRBJ2-3
V gene: TRBV4-1
D gene: .
CDR3 length: 17
clone size: medium-sized
CDR3 DNA: TGCGCCAGCAGCTCCCAGAGGTCCTCCAGGGGCACAGATACGCAGTATTTT
CDR3 protein: CASSSQRSSRGTDTQYF

J gene: TRBJ1-1
V gene: TRBV6-5
D gene: .
CDR3 length: 15
clone size: .
CDR3 DNA: TGTGCCAGCGCCCTATCGGGGGGTGGTGGCACTGAAGCTTTCTTT
CDR3 protein: CASALSGGGGTEAFF

J gene: TRBJ2-3
V gene: TRBV4-1
D gene: .
CDR3 length: 15
clone size: few
CDR3 DNA: TGCGCCAGCAGCCAAGATGCCGCGACCACAGATACGCAGTATTTT
CDR3 protein: CASSQDAATTDTQYF